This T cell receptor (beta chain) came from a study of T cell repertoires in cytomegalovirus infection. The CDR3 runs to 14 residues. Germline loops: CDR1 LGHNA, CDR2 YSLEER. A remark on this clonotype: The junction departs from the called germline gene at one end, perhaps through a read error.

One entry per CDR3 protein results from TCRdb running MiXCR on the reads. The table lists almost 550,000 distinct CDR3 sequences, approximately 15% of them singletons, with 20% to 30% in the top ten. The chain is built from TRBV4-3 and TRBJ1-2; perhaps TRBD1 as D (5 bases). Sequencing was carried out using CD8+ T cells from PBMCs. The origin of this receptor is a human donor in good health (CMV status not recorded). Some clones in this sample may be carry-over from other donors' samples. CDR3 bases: TGCGCCAGCAGCCAAGAAGTTGGCCCCCGGGGGGTGCCCTTC. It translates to CASSQEVGPRGVPF.